Following are 29 T cell receptor beta chains from one sample sequenced in a study of CD8 T cells in ankylosing spondylitis. TCRdb re-called the 5' RACE reads with MiXCR, one entry per CDR3 protein. This table holds about 340,000 distinct CDR3 sequences, roughly 14% found once. What was sequenced was blood, either unsorted or a sorted T cell fraction (not recorded which). All receptors come from a male donor with ankylosing spondylitis or in good health (not recorded which).

The rearrangement uses TRBV6-1 and TRBJ2-7; 9 bases map to TRBD1. J was trimmed by 4 bases and V by 6 bases; bases with no gene match: 10. Germline V gene lookup returns CDR1 MNHNS and CDR2 SASEGT. CDR3 size: 15 residues. The CDR3 bases are TGTGCCAGCAGCCACGGTGGGACAGGGCCTTACGAGCAGTACTTC. Encoded protein: CASSHGGTGPYEQYF.

This clonotype has a count of ten or more. The chain recombines TRBV20-1 with TRBJ2-3; no definite D call. Trimming stripped 6 bases from V and 6 bases from J, with 10 bases between. Germline V lookup: CDR1 DFQATT, CDR2 SNEGSKA (reference sequence). This CDR3 is 11 amino acids long. The CDR3: CSADSLDTQYF. In nucleotides, the CDR3 is TGCAGTGCCGACTCTCTTGATACGCAGTATTTT.

The gene calls are TRBV15 and TRBJ2-5; D is perhaps TRBD1 or TRBD2 (5 bases each). V was shortened by 3 bases and J by 4 bases, with 12 bases between the two germline ends. The germline V gene has CDR1 LNHNV and CDR2 YYDKDF (reference sequence). CDR3 length equals 14 residues. The CDR3 DNA is TGTGCCACCAGCAGCGTCTTTGGGGGAGAGACCCAGTACTTC. It is translated as CATSSVFGGETQYF. The full variable domain, completed using reference TRBV15 and TRBJ2-5, is DAMVIQNPRYQVTQFGKPVTLSCSQTLNHNVMYWYQQKSSQAPKLLFHYYDKDFNNEADTPDNFQSRRPNTSFCFLDIRSPGLGDTAMYLCATSSVFGGETQYFGPGTRLLVL.

This clonotype came up a few times. The chain recombines TRBV12-5 with TRBJ2-7, with D perhaps matching TRBD2 (6 bases). CDR3 length: 15 residues. V lost 0 bases and J 5 bases, leaving 14 bases between the germline ends. The V gene's germline CDR1 is LGHNT and CDR2 FRNRAP. The CDR3 nucleotides are TGTGCTAGTGGTTTGGTACGGAGGGGCTATAACGAGCAGTACTTC. Protein sequence: CASGLVRRGYNEQYF.

This clonotype was found many times. The chain links TRBV6-5 to TRBJ2-5; D is possibly TRBD1 or TRBD2 (5 bases each). The CDR3 covers 12 residues. Trimming took off 5 bases at V and 3 bases at J, with 7 bases between the two ends. Germline V gene lookup returns CDR1 MNHEY and CDR2 SVGAGI. The CDR3 sequence: CASSRGEETQYF. The DNA of the CDR3 is TGTGCCAGCAGTCGAGGGGAAGAGACCCAGTACTTC.

This chain uses TRBV5-1 with TRBJ2-6; a weak D match, TRBD1 (6 bases). With 4 bases removed from V and 0 bases from J, the gap between germline ends came to 20 bases. CDR3 size: 19 residues. The germline V gene encodes CDR1 SGHRS and CDR2 YFSETQ. The CDR3 spells CASSTYFGTSYSGANVLTF. CDR3 in DNA: TGCGCCAGCAGCACCTATTTTGGGACATCTTACTCTGGGGCCAACGTCCTGACTTTC.

The chain has TRBV5-6 and TRBJ2-4; possibly TRBD1 for D (5 bases). The CDR3 length is 15 residues. V gave up 4 bases and J gave up 2 bases, with 13 bases separating them. Germline CDR1 is SGHDT and CDR2 is YYEEEE. In DNA, the CDR3 is TGTGCCAGCAGCCGCGAGCCAGGGACCAAAAACATTCAGTACTTC. Protein: CASSREPGTKNIQYF.

The J gene is TRBJ2-2, the V gene TRBV18; weak D call: TRBD2 (6 bases). The CDR3 totals 19 residues. Germline V gives CDR1 KGHSH, CDR2 LQKENI. Trimming stripped 3 bases from V and 5 bases from J, with 25 bases between. The CDR3: CASSPEGTGVTRGTGELFF. The CDR3 DNA sequence: TGTGCCAGCTCACCGGAGGGGACCGGGGTCACCCGAGGGACCGGGGAGCTGTTTTTT.

The table lists this clonotype with a few counts. The V and J genes are TRBV20-1 and TRBJ2-2, with 10 bases matching TRBD1. CDR1 and CDR2 (germline): DFQATT, SNEGSKA (reference sequence). The V and J ends lost 4 bases and 4 bases, in that order; junction bases with no gene match: 9. The CDR3 runs to 16 residues. CDR3 in amino acids: CSAMVDRGLFTGELFF. CDR3 coding DNA: TGCAGTGCTATGGTTGACAGGGGGCTATTCACCGGGGAGCTGTTTTTT.

This clonotype was counted only a few times. The V gene is TRBV12-3 or TRBV12-4, the J gene TRBJ1-5, with D hard to call. This CDR3 has 12 residues. Between the trimmed V and J ends, which lost 6 bases and 7 bases, there was a span of 10 bases. The CDR3 loop reads CASRLEEQPQHF. In DNA, the CDR3 is TGTGCCAGCAGGCTTGAGGAGCAGCCCCAGCATTTT.

Only a few counts were recorded for this clonotype. J is TRBJ1-5 and V is TRBV7-9; the D is unclear. Germline CDR1 is SEHNR and CDR2 is FQNEAQ (reference sequence). CDR3 length: 15 amino acids. V lost 2 bases and J 5 bases, leaving 13 bases between the germline ends. In nucleotides, the CDR3 is TGTGCCAGCAGCTTATCCCCGGGGTCCGATCAGCCCCAGCATTTT. Amino acid sequence: CASSLSPGSDQPQHF. The variable domain in full, with the rest retrieved from reference TRBV7-9 and TRBJ1-5, is DTGVSQNPRHKITKRGQNVTFRCDPISEHNRLYWYRQTLGQGPEFLTYFQNEAQLEKSRLLSDRFSAERPKGSFSTLEIQRTEQGDSAMYLCASSLSPGSDQPQHFGDGTRLSIL.

CDR3 bases: TGTGCCAGCAACACCTCTGAATGTGAACTTGTGCTCTACGAGCAGTACTTC. The encoded protein is CASNTSECELVLYEQYF. This chain joins TRBV21-1 and TRBJ2-7. TRBV21-1 is listed as a pseudogene. The CDR3 consists of 17 residues.

This clonotype turned up a few times. The chain uses TRBV6-1 and TRBJ1-2; D is unresolved. The V end lost 4 bases, the J end lost 2 bases, and 14 bases lay between the germline ends. CDR1 MNHNS and CDR2 SASEGT come from the germline V gene. The CDR3 length is 15 residues. As DNA, the CDR3 is TGTGCCAGCAGTGCCGAACCACATGGGAACTATGGCTACACCTTC. It codes for CASSAEPHGNYGYTF.

This chain uses TRBV6-1 with TRBJ1-5; the D gene is possibly TRBD1 (5 bases). This CDR3 has 17 residues. Germline lookup yields CDR1 MNHNS and CDR2 SASEGT. The V end was cut by 7 bases, the J end by 0 bases, with 19 bases between. CDR3 protein: CASNRRDSPYSNQPQHF. The CDR3 DNA is TGTGCCAGCAACCGACGGGACTCACCTTATAGCAATCAGCCCCAGCATTTT.

This clonotype was counted between two and nine times. The chain employs TRBV5-1 and TRBJ2-3; 10 positions match TRBD2. The V gene end was trimmed by 2 bases and the J gene end by 4 bases; junction bases not matched to a gene: 1. The CDR3 length is 14 residues. Germline V lookup: CDR1 SGHRS, CDR2 YFSETQ. The CDR3 DNA reads TGCGCCAGCAGCTTTAGCGGGAGGTCAGATACGCAGTATTTT. Protein sequence: CASSFSGRSDTQYF.

The rearrangement uses TRBV25-1 and TRBJ2-2, with D unclear. The length of the CDR3 is 15 residues. Trimming pared 2 bases from V and 6 bases from J, leaving 13 bases between. The germline CDR1 and CDR2 sequences are MGHDK and SYGVNS. The CDR3 here is CASSEPHDNPGELFF. The CDR3 DNA reads as TGTGCCAGCAGTGAACCTCATGACAATCCCGGGGAGCTGTTTTTT.

The J gene is TRBJ1-1, the V gene TRBV5-6; D not resolved. This CDR3 is built from 12 residues. CDR1 is SGHDT and CDR2 is YYEEEE in the germline V gene. The ends were cut back, 2 bases at V and 6 bases at J, with 8 bases in the middle. The CDR3 DNA reads as TGTGCCAGCAGCTTTCTAGGGTCTGAAGCTTTCTTT. Translation: CASSFLGSEAFF.

This clonotype was observed a handful of times. V usage is TRBV4-2 and J usage is TRBJ2-7, with no clear D. From germline, CDR1 is LGHNA and CDR2 YNFKEQ. V shed 1 base and J shed 4 bases, with 5 bases lying between them. The CDR3 is 12 residues long. The CDR3 DNA is TGTGCCAGCAGCCAAGTGCAGTACGAGCAGTACTTC. Translated: CASSQVQYEQYF.

The chain recombines TRBV18 with TRBJ2-5, with D possibly TRBD1 on 6 matching bases. This CDR3 has 14 residues. Germline lookup yields CDR1 KGHSH and CDR2 LQKENI. V was shortened by 3 bases and J by 4 bases, with 12 bases between the two germline ends. The CDR3 DNA follows: TGTGCCAGCTCACCGACACTAGGGGGAGAGACCCAGTACTTC. It translates to CASSPTLGGETQYF.

This chain connects TRBV13 to TRBJ1-1; a possible D gene is TRBD1 (5 bases). In germline, CDR1 is PRHDT, CDR2 FYEKMQ (reference sequence). Deletions cut 5 bases from V and 0 bases from J, with 13 bases between. The CDR3 contains 15 residues. CDR3: CASSARTKLNTEAFF. The CDR3 nucleotides are TGTGCCAGCAGCGCGCGGACAAAACTGAACACTGAAGCTTTCTTT.

The V call is TRBV28, the J call TRBJ2-7; 10 bases align to TRBD1. CDR1 is MDHEN and CDR2 is SYDVKM in the germline V gene. The V gene end was trimmed by 5 bases and the J gene end by 0 bases; junction bases not matched to a gene: 4. The CDR3 length is 15 residues. The CDR3, as DNA: TGTGCCAGCAGTCCCTGGGACAGGGGCTCCTACGAGCAGTACTTC. Translated, it gives CASSPWDRGSYEQYF.

This clonotype was counted a few times. The DNA for the CDR3 is TGTGCCAGCAGCTCTAAGACAGGCACAGATACGCAGTATTTT. It is translated as CASSSKTGTDTQYF. This chain links TRBV11-1 with TRBJ2-3; D might be TRBD1 (5 bases). Germline CDR1 reads SGHAT; CDR2 reads FQDESV (reference sequence). Trimming shortened V by 4 bases and J by 1 base, and 9 bases separated the two germline ends. This CDR3 spans 14 amino acids.

V and J are TRBV6-1 and TRBJ2-6, with unresolved D. This CDR3 region has 15 residues. The V gene's germline CDR1 is MNHNS and CDR2 SASEGT. This CDR3 is CATTPSGQGANVLTF. In nucleotides, the CDR3 is TGTGCTACTACGCCGTCGGGCCAGGGGGCCAACGTCCTGACTTTC.

This clonotype was counted at least ten times. The rearrangement joins TRBV5-6 to TRBJ2-7; 14 bases align to TRBD2. In germline, CDR1 is SGHDT, CDR2 YYEEEE. The CDR3 sequence is 13 residues long. Trimming at V came to 4 bases and at J to 7 bases, leaving 1 base not matched to a gene. The CDR3 DNA follows: TGTGCCAGCAGCCGACTAGCGGGGGGGGAGCAGTACTTC. Translating it yields CASSRLAGGEQYF.

This clonotype has a handful of counts. The J gene is TRBJ2-2, the V gene TRBV7-2; 7 bases match TRBD1. The CDR3 is 16 amino acids. The ends lost 2 bases at V and 0 bases at J; junction bases unmatched: 3. From germline, CDR1 is SGHTA and CDR2 FQGNSA. The CDR3 region has the DNA TGTGCCAGCAGCTTATTCGACAGGGCGAACACCGGGGAGCTGTTTTTT. This translates into CASSLFDRANTGELFF.

This clonotype was picked up a small number of times. V gene TRBV7-6 combines with J gene TRBJ2-1, with 11 bases that match TRBD2. The germline CDR1 and CDR2 sequences are SGHVS and FNYEAQ. The trim removed 0 bases at V and 6 bases at J, leaving 4 bases unmatched. The CDR3 runs to 16 residues. For the CDR3, the DNA is TGTGCCAGCAGCTTAGCGCTCCTAGCGGGAGGCAATGAGCAGTTCTTC. This encodes CASSLALLAGGNEQFF.

The V gene is TRBV3-1, the J gene TRBJ2-6, with 7 bases identical to TRBD1. Germline V lookup: CDR1 LGHDT, CDR2 YNNKEL (reference sequence). V shed 4 bases and J 0 bases; nucleotides not matched to a gene: 6. The CDR3 has 17 residues. The CDR3 DNA sequence: TGTGCCAGCAGCCGGGACAGAGCCACCTCTGGGGCCAACGTCCTGACTTTC. Translated, it gives CASSRDRATSGANVLTF.

This clonotype appeared many times. The chain links TRBV5-1 to TRBJ1-6; no reliable D call. The CDR3 runs 13 residues. V was shortened by 0 bases and J by 10 bases, with 8 bases between the two germline ends. Looked up from germline, CDR1 is SGHRS and CDR2 is YFSETQ. This chain's CDR3 is CASSLEVESPLHF. CDR3 DNA: TGCGCCAGCAGCTTGGAGGTAGAATCACCCCTCCACTTT. The whole variable domain, filled in from reference TRBV5-1 and TRBJ1-6, reads KAGVTQTPRYLIKTRGQQVTLSCSPISGHRSVSWYQQTPGQGLQFLFEYFSETQRNKGNFPGRFSGRQFSNSRSEMNVSTLELGDSALYLCASSLEVESPLHFGNGTRLTVT.

This clonotype was seen at least ten times. This chain connects TRBV7-2 to TRBJ2-1; 7 bases agree with TRBD2. V lost 1 base and J lost 6; bases outside the gene matches: 3. The germline V gene encodes CDR1 SGHTA and CDR2 FQGNSA. This CDR3 region has 14 residues. The CDR3 loop reads CASSLVAGVNEQFF. The CDR3 bases are TGTGCCAGCAGCTTAGTGGCGGGAGTCAATGAGCAGTTCTTC.